The 21 T cell receptor beta chains below all came from one sample that was sequenced in a study of a mutant IDH1 vaccine in newly diagnosed glioma. For these TCRs, the target antigens are not known. Time point described: week 47, end of study. Every vaccination contained 300 ug of the mutant IDH1 20-mer peptide and was paired with topical imiquimod. The data were produced by immunoSEQ multiplex PCR, yet TCRdb's version contains in-frame clones alone and is incomplete. This sample has some 25,000 clones, with 82% found just once. The starting material was PBMCs, obtained from a glioma patient whose treatment included an IDH1 peptide vaccine. Receptor source: a man in his forties or fifties with glioma. Some clones in this sample may be carry-over from other donors' samples.

The chain links TRBV25-1 to TRBJ1-2; 7 positions match TRBD1. The CDR3 loop spans 16 amino acids. Looked up from germline, CDR1 is MGHDK and CDR2 is SYGVNS. J was trimmed by 3 bases and V by 4 bases; bases with no gene match: 11. The CDR3 DNA follows: TGTGCCAGCAGTGCGCGGACAGGTCATTTGGACTATGGCTACACCTTC. This encodes CASSARTGHLDYGYTF.

The V gene is TRBV18, the J gene TRBJ2-5; 11 bases agree with TRBD1. This CDR3 is 14 amino acids long. The J segment lost 4 bases and the V segment lost 4 bases, leaving 2 bases of the junction unmatched. Germline assignment: CDR1 KGHSH and CDR2 LQKENI. DNA of the CDR3: TGTGCCAGCTCACGGACAGGGGGCCTAGAGACCCAGTACTTC. It is translated as CASSRTGGLETQYF.

J is TRBJ2-3 and V is TRBV7-6, with 8 bases aligning to TRBD2. The V gene's germline CDR1 is SGHVS and CDR2 FNYEAQ. After removal of 3 bases from V and 2 bases from J, the junction contained 4 bases not matched to a gene. The CDR3 has 15 amino acids. The CDR3 region has the DNA TGTGCCAGCAGCTTGGTCGGGGGGGCCACAGATACGCAGTATTTT. Protein: CASSLVGGATDTQYF.

For the CDR3, the DNA is TGTGCCAGCAGTACACAGGGGGGAGAGACCCAGTACTTC. Amino acids: CASSTQGGETQYF. The chain has TRBV6-6 and TRBJ2-5; 8 bases match TRBD1. CDR1 is MNHNY, CDR2 SVGAGI, per germline (reference sequence). This CDR3 spans 13 amino acids. The V and J ends lost 5 bases and 4 bases, in that order; junction bases with no gene match: 3.

V gene TRBV27 combines with J gene TRBJ2-3; 7 nucleotides align to TRBD2. Germline assignment: CDR1 MNHEY and CDR2 SMNVEV (reference sequence). Unmatched junction bases numbered 7, after V lost 11 bases and J lost 5 bases. The CDR3 spans 12 residues. CDR3 sequence reads: CAVGTNLDTQYF. For the CDR3, the DNA is TGTGCCGTCGGGACTAACCTAGATACGCAGTATTTT.

This sequence joins TRBV5-4 and TRBJ1-4; D gene ambiguous. The CDR3 has 14 amino acids. Germline CDR1 reads SGHNT; CDR2 reads YYREEE (reference sequence). V lost 4 bases, J lost 3 bases, and 10 bases lay in between. The chain's CDR3 is CASSQVPANEKLFF. The CDR3 nucleotides read TGTGCCAGCAGCCAGGTTCCGGCTAATGAAAAACTGTTTTTT.

The chain employs TRBV6-1 and TRBJ2-7; D is perhaps TRBD1 or TRBD2 (6 bases each). Germline-derived CDR1 and CDR2 are MNHNS and SASEGT. The V gene lost 7 bases and the J gene lost 2 bases, with 24 bases spanning the gap. The CDR3 is 17 amino acids. CDR3 in amino acids: CASNDRIFVAGTYEQYF. The CDR3 DNA reads TGTGCCAGCAATGACAGGATTTTCGTGGCGGGGACCTACGAGCAGTACTTC.

The rearrangement links TRBV7-2 to TRBJ2-4; 8 bases match TRBD1. Germline trimming cut 2 bases from V and 6 bases from J; bases unmatched to any gene: 3. Germline loops: CDR1 SGHTA, CDR2 FQGNSA. CDR3 length: 14 amino acids. The CDR3 sequence is CASSLTGGINIQYF. CDR3 in DNA: TGTGCCAGCAGCTTAACAGGGGGAATAAACATTCAGTACTTC.

This clone was seen a handful of times. J is TRBJ1-2 and V is TRBV5-1; TRBD1 agrees at 7 bases. This CDR3 has 14 amino acids. Germline lookup yields CDR1 SGHRS and CDR2 YFSETQ. J was trimmed by 7 bases and V by 0 bases; bases with no gene match: 6. Here the CDR3 DNA reads TGCGCCAGCAGCTTGGACAGGGGTTTTATTGGCTACACCTTC. Amino acid sequence: CASSLDRGFIGYTF.

The V gene is TRBV7-8, the J gene TRBJ1-2; the D gene is possibly TRBD1 (6 bases). The CDR3 consists of 14 residues. Germline V CDR1 and CDR2: SGHVS, FQNEAQ. The V and J ends lost 0 bases and 8 bases respectively, with 13 bases between them. This CDR3 reads CASSLAARGDGYTF. The CDR3 DNA follows: TGTGCCAGCAGCTTAGCGGCCAGGGGTGACGGCTACACCTTC.

The chain carries TRBV5-6 and TRBJ1-5; no clear D. Trimming took off 0 bases at V and 4 bases at J, with 14 bases between the two ends. Per germline, CDR1 SGHDT and CDR2 YYEEEE. CDR3 length: 16 residues. This chain's CDR3 is CASSLAGLGFNQPQHF. In DNA form, the CDR3 reads TGTGCCAGCAGCTTGGCCGGACTGGGGTTTAATCAGCCCCAGCATTTT.

The chain combines TRBV7-2 with TRBJ1-1; D unresolved. Looked up from germline, CDR1 is SGHTA and CDR2 is FQGNSA. This CDR3 is 14 amino acids long. Trimming cost V 3 bases and J 1 base, with 9 bases left between them. CDR3 sequence (DNA): TGTGCCAGCAGCTTGGGCCCGGAGAACACTGAAGCTTTCTTT. This encodes CASSLGPENTEAFF.

This clone occurred a few times. The chain recombines TRBV29-1 with TRBJ2-6; D not certain. Trimming took 4 bases from V and 0 from J, leaving 4 bases between them. The CDR3 totals 13 residues. Germline V CDR1 and CDR2: SQVTM, ANQGSEA. CDR3: CSVGDSGANVLTF. The CDR3 nucleotides read TGCAGCGTTGGGGACTCTGGGGCCAACGTCCTGACTTTC.

This rearrangement joins TRBV10-2 to TRBJ2-1; TRBD2 is a possible D gene (5 bases). Germline lookup yields CDR1 WSHSY and CDR2 SAAADI. V shed 4 bases and J shed 10 bases, with 11 bases lying between them. The CDR3 contains 12 residues. This CDR3 reads CASSGVTGEQFF. The CDR3 bases are TGCGCCAGCAGTGGCGTCACGGGGGAGCAGTTCTTC.

The chain recombines TRBV10-2 with TRBJ1-5; D not resolved. The CDR3 sequence is 13 residues long. In germline, CDR1 is WSHSY, CDR2 SAAADI. The germline V and J ends were trimmed by 1 base and 3 bases, with 4 bases remaining between them. As DNA, the CDR3 is TGCGCCAGCAGTGAGTATCTCAATCAGCCCCAGCATTTT. Translating gives CASSEYLNQPQHF.

V gene TRBV19 combines with J gene TRBJ1-3; weak D call: TRBD1 (5 bases). CDR1 is LNHDA, CDR2 SQIVND, per germline (reference sequence). The V end lost 3 bases, the J end lost 8 bases, and 17 bases lay between the germline ends. The CDR3 is made up of 15 amino acids. The CDR3: CASSILRGALDTIYF. In DNA form, the CDR3 reads TGTGCCAGTAGTATTCTTAGGGGCGCGTTGGACACCATATATTTT.

This chain connects TRBV5-4 to TRBJ1-1; D call uncertain. Trimming removed 6 bases from V and 4 bases from J, with 7 bases in between. CDR1 SGHNT and CDR2 YYREEE come from the germline V gene (reference sequence). This CDR3 has 11 residues. The CDR3 nucleotides read TGTGCCAGCACCCATTCCACTGAAGCTTTCTTT. Its translation is CASTHSTEAFF.

The rearrangement joins TRBV7-2 to TRBJ1-2; TRBD1 agrees at 12 bases. The CDR3 has 16 residues. Germline CDR1 reads SGHTA; CDR2 reads FQGNSA. The ends lost 1 base at V and 7 bases at J; junction bases unmatched: 7. The DNA of the CDR3 is TGTGCCAGCAGCTTAGTTCCGGGACAGGGGGCGCTTGGCTACACCTTC. Its protein is CASSLVPGQGALGYTF.

This chain joins TRBV30 and TRBJ1-4; D ambiguous. There are 14 residues in the CDR3. Germline V gives CDR1 GTSNPN, CDR2 SVGIG (reference sequence). Trimming took 2 bases from V and 0 from J, leaving 7 bases between them. This chain's CDR3 is CAWSTESTNEKLFF. The CDR3 coding sequence is TGTGCCTGGAGTACGGAGTCAACTAATGAAAAACTGTTTTTT. Full variable domain (outside the CDR3, taken from reference TRBV30 and TRBJ1-4): SQTIHQWPATLVQPVGSPLSLECTVEGTSNPNLYWYRQAAGRGLQLLFYSVGIGQISSEVPQNLSASRPQDRQFILSSKKLLLSDSGFYLCAWSTESTNEKLFFGSGTQLSVL.

The chain is built from TRBV6-1 and TRBJ2-2; D possibly corresponds to TRBD1 (5 bases). CDR3 length: 15 residues. V lost 6 bases to trimming and J lost 3 bases, with 14 bases between them. Germline V lookup: CDR1 MNHNS, CDR2 SASEGT. The CDR3 nucleotides are TGTGCCAGCAGGGGAAGGCAGGGCCACACCGGGGAGCTGTTTTTT. Its protein is CASRGRQGHTGELFF.

The chain carries TRBV30 and TRBJ2-2; D possibly corresponds to TRBD1 (6 bases). The CDR3 totals 13 residues. CDR1 GTSNPN and CDR2 SVGIG come from the germline V gene (reference sequence). Trimming took off 6 bases at V and 4 bases at J, with 12 bases between the two ends. As DNA, the CDR3 is TGTGCCTGTAACAGGGTTTTCACCGGGGAGCTGTTTTTT. It specifies CACNRVFTGELFF.